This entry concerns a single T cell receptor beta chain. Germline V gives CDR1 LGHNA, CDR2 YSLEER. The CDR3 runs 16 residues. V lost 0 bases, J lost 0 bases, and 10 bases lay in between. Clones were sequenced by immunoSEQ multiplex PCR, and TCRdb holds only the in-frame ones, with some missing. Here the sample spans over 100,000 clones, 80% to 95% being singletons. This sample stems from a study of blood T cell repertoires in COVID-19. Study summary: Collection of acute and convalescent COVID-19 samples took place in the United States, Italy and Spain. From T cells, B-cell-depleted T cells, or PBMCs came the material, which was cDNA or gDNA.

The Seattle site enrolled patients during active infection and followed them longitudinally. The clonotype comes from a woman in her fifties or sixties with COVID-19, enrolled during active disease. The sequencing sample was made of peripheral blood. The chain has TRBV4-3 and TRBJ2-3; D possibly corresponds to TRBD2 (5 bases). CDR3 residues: CASSQDGVTSTDTQYF. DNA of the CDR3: TGCGCCAGCAGCCAAGACGGGGTCACTAGCACAGATACGCAGTATTTT.